This T cell receptor (beta chain) was identified in a study of cytomegalovirus exposure and HLA in healthy donors. Study-wide findings and caveats: Donor immune exposure was known only as CMV serostatus. HLA alleles were associated with around 17,000 TCR beta sequences in a later analysis at 0.05 false discovery rate.

The PCR used 60 Vbeta and 13 Jbeta primers. The repertoire was sequenced with immunoSEQ multiplex PCR; TCRdb's copy has only in-frame clones and lacks some. The sample consists of approximately 150,000 clones, just under 80% of them appearing once. A remark on this clone: The antigen remains unidentified.

With 4 bases clipped from V and 5 bases from J, the junction kept 8 bases outside the gene matches. The CDR3 spans 16 residues. Per the germline V gene, CDR1 is LGHNA and CDR2 is YSLEER. The clonotype originates from a man aged 25 to 45 in good health and CMV-seronegative. Source material: PBMCs. The chain carries TRBV4-3 and TRBJ2-3; 11 bases fit TRBD2. This CDR3 reads CASSLSSGGAVDTQYF. CDR3 bases: TGCGCCAGCAGCCTAAGTAGCGGGGGGGCCGTAGATACGCAGTATTTT.